This TCR beta chain is drawn from a study of long-term antiretroviral therapy in people with HIV. Every participant with HIV received treatment in the United States. Details on this clone: Its matching antigen is unknown.

Overall study findings and caveats: Clonal expansions arising prior to ART prevailed in the repertoire at every time point. Patients on ART gained diversity, which nonetheless stayed below transplant donor controls.

A v3.0 immunoSEQ assay was performed at survey level. This table comes from immunoSEQ multiplex PCR, and its TCRdb copy is limited to in-frame clones, with some not included. The data hold more than 35,000 clones, with about 95% observed a single time. In germline, CDR1 is SNHLY, CDR2 FYNNEI. The CDR3 is made up of 16 amino acids. Trimming took 5 bases from V and 6 from J, leaving 22 bases between them. This chain links TRBV2 with TRBJ1-2; D is possibly TRBD1 (5 bases). This clonotype was obtained from a woman in her forties or fifties with HIV. The source material was unsorted PBMCs, sampled 3.7 years after starting antiretroviral therapy. The CDR3 region is CASSWAQPGTSDGYTF. The CDR3 DNA sequence: TGTGCCAGCAGTTGGGCGCAACCCGGGACGTCGGATGGCTACACCTTC.